The 15 T cell receptor beta chains in this list originate from one sample, sequenced in a study of cytomegalovirus exposure and HLA in healthy donors. PCR used 60 Vbeta primers and 13 Jbeta primers. Sequenced by immunoSEQ multiplex PCR; TCRdb stores in-frame clones only, minus some. The sample shows approximately 140,000 clones, 70% to 80% of them seen only once. The sample was PBMCs. These receptors originate from a woman aged 45-65 years in good health and CMV-seropositive.

J is TRBJ1-2 and V is TRBV5-4; 9 bases are shared with TRBD1. V was pared by 4 bases and J by 4 bases, with 5 bases of the junction left unmatched. The germline gives CDR1 SGHNT, CDR2 YYREEE (reference sequence). The CDR3 contains 14 residues. CDR3 sequence: CASSEAQGAYGYTF. CDR3 coding DNA: TGTGCCAGCAGCGAGGCACAGGGGGCCTATGGCTACACCTTC.

The chain links TRBV29-1 to TRBJ1-2; 8 nucleotides agree with TRBD1. V lost 4 bases and J lost 3; bases outside the gene matches: 4. The CDR3 spans 13 residues. The germline gives CDR1 SQVTM, CDR2 ANQGSEA. CDR3 DNA: TGCAGCGTTGGTGACAGGGGACACTATGGCTACACCTTC. Its translation is CSVGDRGHYGYTF.

The chain combines TRBV6-6 with TRBJ2-7; 9 bases match TRBD1. The CDR3 has 15 amino acids. CDR1 is MNHNY and CDR2 is SVGAGI in the germline V gene (reference sequence). V was pared by 7 bases and J by 6 bases, with 13 bases of the junction left unmatched. The CDR3 is CASTQVGQGPGEQYF. DNA for the CDR3: TGTGCCAGCACCCAAGTAGGACAGGGGCCGGGCGAGCAGTACTTC.

V is TRBV5-5 and J is TRBJ1-2; 8 positions agree with TRBD1. The J segment lost 3 bases and the V segment lost 4 bases, leaving 2 bases of the junction unmatched. The CDR3 is 13 amino acids. Per the germline V gene, CDR1 is SGHKS and CDR2 is YYEKEE (reference sequence). The CDR3 DNA reads TGTGCCAGCAGCGTACAGGGGGACTATGGCTACACCTTC. This gives the protein CASSVQGDYGYTF.

The chain is built from TRBV18 and TRBJ2-3; D is possibly TRBD2 (5 bases). Trimming pared 2 bases from V and 1 base from J, leaving 13 bases between. CDR1 and CDR2 (germline): KGHSH, LQKENI. The CDR3 has 16 residues. This CDR3 is CASSPAGRIGTDTQYF. In nucleotides, the CDR3 is TGTGCCAGCTCACCAGCGGGCCGAATCGGCACAGATACGCAGTATTTT.

V gene TRBV4-3 combines with J gene TRBJ1-5; D ambiguous. Germline V gene lookup returns CDR1 LGHNA and CDR2 YSLEER. The V end was cut by 0 bases, the J end by 6 bases, with 6 bases between. The CDR3 spans 13 residues. CDR3 in DNA: TGCGCCAGCAGCCAAGATCGGGGTCAGCCCCAGCATTTT. Its protein product is CASSQDRGQPQHF.

V and J are TRBV11-1 and TRBJ2-3; 9 bases match TRBD2. The CDR3 loop spans 17 amino acids. Germline lookup yields CDR1 SGHAT and CDR2 FQDESV (reference sequence). J gave up 6 bases and V 4 bases, and 14 bases lay outside the gene matches. Here the CDR3 reads CASSSYLGRGGPDTQYF. Written as DNA, the CDR3 is TGTGCCAGCAGCTCCTATTTAGGGCGGGGGGGGCCGGATACGCAGTATTTT.

This clone was counted only a few times. This chain connects TRBV5-6 to TRBJ2-7; D is uncertain. The CDR3 totals 14 residues. The V and J ends lost 0 bases and 4 bases respectively, with 11 bases between them. Per germline, CDR1 SGHDT and CDR2 YYEEEE. The CDR3 reads CASSLDRVGYEQYF. CDR3 in DNA: TGTGCCAGCAGCTTGGACAGAGTGGGTTACGAGCAGTACTTC.

This clone was counted a single time. The V call is TRBV7-9, the J call TRBJ1-2, with no clear D. This CDR3 is built from 11 residues. Germline V gene lookup returns CDR1 SEHNR and CDR2 FQNEAQ (reference sequence). V lost 5 bases and J lost 12, with 13 bases in between. The CDR3 nucleotides read TGTGCCAGCAGCCGTACGAGCGGAAACACCTTC. Encoded protein: CASSRTSGNTF.

The chain links TRBV2 to TRBJ2-7; D is uncertain. V was cut by 6 bases and J by 6 bases, with 12 bases left in between. In germline, CDR1 is SNHLY, CDR2 FYNNEI. The CDR3 sequence is 12 residues long. The CDR3 spells CASRDSGAEQYF. The CDR3 DNA reads as TGTGCCAGCAGAGACTCCGGCGCCGAGCAGTACTTC.

The chain carries TRBV6-1 and TRBJ2-5; D perhaps matches TRBD1 (5 bases). V lost 9 bases to trimming and J lost 1 base, with 12 bases between them. This CDR3 contains 13 residues. Per germline, CDR1 MNHNS and CDR2 SASEGT. CDR3 loop: CASGWQGQETQYF. Written as DNA, the CDR3 is TGTGCCAGTGGGTGGCAGGGCCAAGAGACCCAGTACTTC.

The rearrangement links TRBV2 to TRBJ1-6, with TRBD1 matching 11 bases. Germline V lookup: CDR1 SNHLY, CDR2 FYNNEI. This CDR3 comprises 15 residues. V lost 5 bases to trimming and J lost 10 bases; unmatched junction nucleotides: 7. The CDR3 region is CASSSRDRGDSPLHF. The CDR3, as DNA: TGTGCCAGCAGTTCTCGGGACAGGGGGGACTCACCCCTCCACTTT.

V usage is TRBV18 and J usage is TRBJ2-1; 7 bases align to TRBD2. Germline CDR1 and CDR2: KGHSH and LQKENI. The CDR3 consists of 15 residues. Unmatched junction bases numbered 7, after V lost 8 bases and J lost 0 bases. Here the CDR3 reads CASPRGGSSYNEQFF. As DNA, the CDR3 is TGTGCCAGCCCCCGCGGCGGGAGCTCCTACAATGAGCAGTTCTTC.

As to this clone: Compared with germline, one end of the junction differs, possibly owing to a read error. The chain carries TRBV6-6 and TRBJ2-3, with TRBD1 matching 8 bases. Germline loops: CDR1 MNHNY, CDR2 SVGAGI (reference sequence). The CDR3 has 13 amino acids. CDR3 amino acids: CTSTGQGADTQYF. The CDR3 nucleotides read TGTACCAGCACCGGACAGGGTGCAGATACGCAGTATTTT.

The chain recombines TRBV9 with TRBJ1-1; TRBD1 matches at 7 bases. The ends lost 6 bases at V and 0 bases at J; junction bases unmatched: 5. The CDR3 extends over 14 amino acids. Germline-derived CDR1 and CDR2 are SGDLS and YYNGEE. The DNA for the CDR3 is TGTGCCAGCACTCGGACAGGCATGAACACTGAAGCTTTCTTT. Amino acid sequence: CASTRTGMNTEAFF.